The entry below describes one TCR beta chain. Its antigen is currently unknown. This entry is derived from a study of cytomegalovirus exposure and HLA in healthy donors. Overall study context: A preliminary data release comprised tens of millions of unique TCRs obtained from HLA-typed donors.

These donors, healthy bone marrow donors, were studied. The CDR3 contains 13 residues. Germline V gives CDR1 SQVTM, CDR2 ANQGSEA. Trimming removed 5 bases from V and 6 bases from J; junction bases left unmatched: 6. Study observations and caveats: Sequencing likely produced, as an artifact, a cluster of highly shared sequence variants. Earlier findings revealed that most TCR beta V segments proved productive either about 87% or about 30% of the time.

Use of 60 Vbeta and 13 Jbeta primers characterized the PCR. Data came from immunoSEQ multiplex PCR; TCRdb stores just in-frame clones and leaves some out. The table shows under 150,000 clones, with more than 60% occurring only once. The TCR was taken from a woman aged 45 to 65 in good health and CMV-seropositive. The rearrangement uses TRBV29-1 and TRBJ2-1, with TRBD2 matching 8 bases. Material for sequencing was PBMCs. As DNA, the CDR3 is TGCAGCGTTTACGGGGGGGCCGTCAATGAGCAGTTCTTC. Amino acids: CSVYGGAVNEQFF.